A selection of T cell receptor beta chains follows, all from one sample in a study of OX40 agonist ivuxolimab in advanced cancers. The data were produced by immunoSEQ multiplex PCR, yet TCRdb's version contains in-frame clones alone and is incomplete. Of 60,000 to 70,000 clones listed, nearly 90% are singletons. Material: CD4+ or CD8+ T cells sorted from blood, obtained in a trial of the OX40 agonist ivuxolimab. These receptors were collected from an adult with an advanced solid tumor such as melanoma, head and neck, liver or kidney cancer. Each CDR3 is given with its conserved first and last residue. A D gene is named only where the DNA matches it firmly. Expanded clones are given a class, and other clones once, few, many or no size at all.

v_gene: TRBV11-1
abundance: NA
j_gene: TRBJ2-7
d_gene: NA
CDR3nt: TGTGCCAGCAGCTTAAGCAGGGGTACCTACGAGCAGTACTTC
CDR3aa: CASSLSRGTYEQYF

v_gene: TRBV5-1
abundance: NA
j_gene: TRBJ2-7
d_gene: TRBD1
CDR3nt: TGCGCCAGCAGCTTAGTTGTGGGACAGGGATCCGAGCAGTACTTC
CDR3aa: CASSLVVGQGSEQYF

v_gene: TRBV2
abundance: once
j_gene: TRBJ2-2
d_gene: NA
CDR3nt: TGTGCCAGCAAGGGTAGCTCGAACACCGGGGAGCTGTTTTTT
CDR3aa: CASKGSSNTGELFF

v_gene: TRBV30
abundance: NA
j_gene: TRBJ1-1
d_gene: NA
CDR3nt: TGTGCCTGGAGTGTAACCGCCCTCATGCCTGAAGCTTTCTTT
CDR3aa: CAWSVTALMPEAFF

v_gene: TRBV7-2
abundance: NA
j_gene: TRBJ1-2
d_gene: NA
CDR3nt: TGTGCCAGCAGCTTATATCAGGGGCTTGGCTACACCTTC
CDR3aa: CASSLYQGLGYTF

v_gene: TRBV7-6
abundance: few
j_gene: TRBJ2-5
d_gene: NA
CDR3nt: TGTGCCAGCAGCTTAGTTGGCGGGGAGGTCATCGGGACCCAGTACTTC
CDR3aa: CASSLVGGEVIGTQYF

v_gene: TRBV7-3
abundance: NA
j_gene: TRBJ2-3
d_gene: NA
CDR3nt: TGTGCCAGCAGCTTCGGACCTAAAGATACGCAGTATTTT
CDR3aa: CASSFGPKDTQYF

v_gene: TRBV19
abundance: NA
j_gene: TRBJ1-5
d_gene: NA
CDR3nt: TGTGCCAGTAGCGCCGCGCCGGGGGCTCTTAGCAATCAGCCCCAGCATTTT
CDR3aa: CASSAAPGALSNQPQHF

v_gene: TRBV2
abundance: NA
j_gene: TRBJ2-1
d_gene: NA
CDR3nt: TGTGCCAGCAGTGCTAACAGGGGGGGCTACAATGAGCAGTTCTTC
CDR3aa: CASSANRGGYNEQFF

v_gene: TRBV6-6
abundance: NA
j_gene: TRBJ1-4
d_gene: TRBD1
CDR3nt: TGTGCCAGCAGTGCTACTCCGGGGACAGGGGTTGAAAAACTGTTTTTT
CDR3aa: CASSATPGTGVEKLFF

v_gene: TRBV27
abundance: NA
j_gene: TRBJ1-2
d_gene: TRBD1
CDR3nt: TGTGCCAGCAGTTTGGGCAGGGGGCAGGATGGCTACACCTTC
CDR3aa: CASSLGRGQDGYTF

v_gene: TRBV5-1
abundance: NA
j_gene: TRBJ2-7
d_gene: NA
CDR3nt: TGCGCCAGCAGCTCTGGGGGGACAGTCGACTACGAGCAGTACTTC
CDR3aa: CASSSGGTVDYEQYF

v_gene: TRBV27
abundance: NA
j_gene: TRBJ1-2
d_gene: NA
CDR3nt: TGTGCCAGCAGAAGGACCGAGCTAAACTATGGCTACACCTTC
CDR3aa: CASRRTELNYGYTF

v_gene: TRBV2
abundance: NA
j_gene: TRBJ2-2
d_gene: TRBD2
CDR3nt: TGTGCCAGCAGTCTGAGCGGGGGGGCAGCCGGGGAGCTGTTTTTT
CDR3aa: CASSLSGGAAGELFF

v_gene: TRBV18
abundance: NA
j_gene: TRBJ2-1
d_gene: NA
CDR3nt: TGTGCCAGCTCACCACCGATAGGGACGGCCCACAATGAGCAGTTCTTC
CDR3aa: CASSPPIGTAHNEQFF

v_gene: TRBV7-3
abundance: NA
j_gene: TRBJ2-3
d_gene: TRBD2
CDR3nt: TGTGCCAGCAGCTTCCAGCGGGGGGATACGCAGTATTTT
CDR3aa: CASSFQRGDTQYF

v_gene: TRBV11-2
abundance: NA
j_gene: TRBJ2-2
d_gene: TRBD2
CDR3nt: TGTGCCAGCAGCTCCAGTATATTCGGCGGGAGGGCCTACACCGGGGAGCTGTTTTTT
CDR3aa: CASSSSIFGGRAYTGELFF

v_gene: TRBV6-4
abundance: NA
j_gene: TRBJ1-5
d_gene: NA
CDR3nt: TGTGCCAGCAGTGAGCTACACGGGACGCCCCAGCATTTT
CDR3aa: CASSELHGTPQHF

v_gene: TRBV5-4
abundance: NA
j_gene: TRBJ2-2
d_gene: NA
CDR3nt: TGTGCCAGCACCCAGAATCCAGGGGCGGGGACCGGGGAGCTGTTTTTT
CDR3aa: CASTQNPGAGTGELFF

v_gene: TRBV5-5
abundance: NA
j_gene: TRBJ1-4
d_gene: NA
CDR3nt: TGTGCCAGCAGCTTGGCCGGAGGAGCGGATGAAAAACTGTTTTTT
CDR3aa: CASSLAGGADEKLFF

v_gene: TRBV29-1
abundance: NA
j_gene: TRBJ2-1
d_gene: TRBD1
CDR3nt: TGCAGCTCGGACAGGGAAGACAATGAGCAGTTCTTC
CDR3aa: CSSDREDNEQFF

v_gene: TRBV28
abundance: NA
j_gene: TRBJ1-4
d_gene: NA
CDR3nt: TGTGCCAGCAGTGGACAGAGGACAACTAATGAAAAACTGTTTTTT
CDR3aa: CASSGQRTTNEKLFF

v_gene: TRBV7-2
abundance: NA
j_gene: TRBJ2-3
d_gene: NA
CDR3nt: TGTGCCAGCAGCTTAAAAGACCAGCGGCCGGAACACGATACGCAGTATTTT
CDR3aa: CASSLKDQRPEHDTQYF

v_gene: TRBV6-5
abundance: NA
j_gene: TRBJ2-3
d_gene: NA
CDR3nt: TGTGCCAGCAGTTCTCGGGACAAGGGGGGCGCAGATACGCAGTATTTT
CDR3aa: CASSSRDKGGADTQYF

v_gene: TRBV7-9
abundance: once
j_gene: TRBJ2-7
d_gene: NA
CDR3nt: TGTGCCAGCAGCTTAGTGGACGAGCAGTACTTC
CDR3aa: CASSLVDEQYF

v_gene: TRBV12-5
abundance: medium-sized
j_gene: TRBJ2-7
d_gene: TRBD1
CDR3nt: TGTGCTAGTGGCTTGGGACAGGGGGCGGGCTACGAGCAGTACTTC
CDR3aa: CASGLGQGAGYEQYF

v_gene: TRBV7-2
abundance: NA
j_gene: TRBJ2-7
d_gene: TRBD1
CDR3nt: TGTGCCAGCAGCTTAGCGGACAGGGCCTCATACGAGCAGTACTTC
CDR3aa: CASSLADRASYEQYF

v_gene: TRBV5-4
abundance: NA
j_gene: TRBJ2-6
d_gene: TRBD2
CDR3nt: TGTGCCAGCAGCAGACCTAGCGGGAGTGAGCGTCTTGGGGCCAACGTCCTGACTTTC
CDR3aa: CASSRPSGSERLGANVLTF

v_gene: TRBV4-1
abundance: NA
j_gene: TRBJ1-2
d_gene: TRBD1
CDR3nt: TGCGCCAGCAGCACAGGGGGGGGACTCTATGGCTACACCTTC
CDR3aa: CASSTGGGLYGYTF

v_gene: TRBV19
abundance: NA
j_gene: TRBJ1-2
d_gene: TRBD1
CDR3nt: TGTGCCAGTAGCGACACAGGGGCCTACCGCTATGGCTACACCTTC
CDR3aa: CASSDTGAYRYGYTF

v_gene: TRBV11-2
abundance: NA
j_gene: TRBJ1-1
d_gene: TRBD1
CDR3nt: TGTGCCAGCAGCTTAGAGGACAGGGGGGTTTGGACTGAAGCTTTCTTT
CDR3aa: CASSLEDRGVWTEAFF

v_gene: TRBV11-3
abundance: NA
j_gene: TRBJ2-1
d_gene: TRBD2
CDR3nt: TGTGCCAGCAGCTCCGGGACTAGCGGTCACAATGAGCAGTTCTTC
CDR3aa: CASSSGTSGHNEQFF

v_gene: TRBV7-3
abundance: NA
j_gene: TRBJ2-3
d_gene: NA
CDR3nt: TGTGCCAGCAGCTTAACGTCGGGGGCTAGCCCAGATACGCAGTATTTT
CDR3aa: CASSLTSGASPDTQYF

v_gene: TRBV11-3
abundance: NA
j_gene: TRBJ2-1
d_gene: NA
CDR3nt: TGTGCCAGCAGCTCCGGCTTTGCGCCTTCCTACAATGAGCAGTTCTTC
CDR3aa: CASSSGFAPSYNEQFF

v_gene: TRBV7-6
abundance: NA
j_gene: TRBJ2-7
d_gene: NA
CDR3nt: TGTGCCAGCAGCTTAGAGGTCGGGTCCCCCTACGAGCAGTACTTC
CDR3aa: CASSLEVGSPYEQYF

v_gene: TRBV7-2
abundance: NA
j_gene: TRBJ1-5
d_gene: NA
CDR3nt: TGTGCCAGCAGCTGGAGGGGAATCGGCAATCAGCCCCAGCATTTT
CDR3aa: CASSWRGIGNQPQHF

v_gene: TRBV4-1
abundance: NA
j_gene: TRBJ2-7
d_gene: NA
CDR3nt: TGCGCCAGCAGCCAGATGGGTAGGGACGGCTCCTACGAGCAGTACTTC
CDR3aa: CASSQMGRDGSYEQYF

v_gene: TRBV30
abundance: NA
j_gene: TRBJ2-7
d_gene: TRBD2
CDR3nt: TGTGCCTGGAGTGTTCCCCTGGCGGGGGTGCCCCATGGCGAGCAGTACTTC
CDR3aa: CAWSVPLAGVPHGEQYF

v_gene: TRBV11-3
abundance: NA
j_gene: TRBJ2-2
d_gene: NA
CDR3nt: TGTGCCAGCAGCCGAGAAGGGCGAGGGGAGCTGTTTTTT
CDR3aa: CASSREGRGELFF

v_gene: TRBV18
abundance: NA
j_gene: TRBJ1-2
d_gene: NA
CDR3nt: TGTGCCAGCTCACCACTTCCTAACCGGGGGGCTTTTAACTATGGCTACACCTTC
CDR3aa: CASSPLPNRGAFNYGYTF

v_gene: TRBV7-8
abundance: NA
j_gene: TRBJ1-6
d_gene: TRBD1
CDR3nt: TGTGCCAGCGGCGGACAGGGTCGCTCACCCCTCCACTTT
CDR3aa: CASGGQGRSPLHF

v_gene: TRBV7-2
abundance: NA
j_gene: TRBJ2-3
d_gene: TRBD2
CDR3nt: TGTGCCAGCGCCCTAGTAGCGGGAGTGGGTCTGGGTACGCAGTATTTT
CDR3aa: CASALVAGVGLGTQYF

v_gene: TRBV19
abundance: NA
j_gene: TRBJ2-3
d_gene: NA
CDR3nt: TGTGCCAGTAGCACCCCCCTAGCCCGCAGAAGCACAGATACGCAGTATTTT
CDR3aa: CASSTPLARRSTDTQYF

v_gene: TRBV6-6
abundance: NA
j_gene: TRBJ2-7
d_gene: NA
CDR3nt: TGTGCCAGCAGTTACGGAGGACAGCCCTACGAGCAGTACTTC
CDR3aa: CASSYGGQPYEQYF

v_gene: TRBV2
abundance: NA
j_gene: TRBJ2-4
d_gene: NA
CDR3nt: TGTGCCAGCAGTGATAGTTTCCGAGCCAAAAACATTCAGTACTTC
CDR3aa: CASSDSFRAKNIQYF

v_gene: TRBV4-3
abundance: once
j_gene: TRBJ2-7
d_gene: TRBD2
CDR3nt: TGCGCCAGCAGCCAAGAGCGGGAGGCCTCCTACGAGCAGTACTTC
CDR3aa: CASSQEREASYEQYF

v_gene: TRBV2
abundance: NA
j_gene: TRBJ2-7
d_gene: NA
CDR3nt: TGTGCCAGCAGTGAAATGAGTGAGGGGACCTACGAGCAGTACTTC
CDR3aa: CASSEMSEGTYEQYF

v_gene: TRBV18
abundance: NA
j_gene: TRBJ2-5
d_gene: TRBD2
CDR3nt: TGTGCCAGCTCACCACCGCCTAGCGGGTACCAAGAGACCCAGTACTTC
CDR3aa: CASSPPPSGYQETQYF

v_gene: TRBV7-9
abundance: once
j_gene: TRBJ1-2
d_gene: NA
CDR3nt: TGTGCCAGCAACCAACAGAAAGCTAACTATGGCTACACCTTC
CDR3aa: CASNQQKANYGYTF

v_gene: TRBV9
abundance: NA
j_gene: TRBJ2-2
d_gene: NA
CDR3nt: TGTGCCAGCTCCCCAGAGGGGGGATACACCGGGGAGCTGTTTTTT
CDR3aa: CASSPEGGYTGELFF